A selection of T cell receptor beta chains follows, all from one sample in a study of neurological immune-mediated disorders. TCRdb recomputed calls from the 5' RACE reads with MiXCR, one row per CDR3 protein. In the table there are tens of thousands of distinct CDR3 sequences, around 9.7% of which are singletons. Sequencing input: PBMCs. The source of these receptors is a man aged 25-40 years in good health. Each CDR3 is given with its conserved first and last residue. Fields, in order: V gene, D gene, J gene, CDR3 length, clone size, CDR3 protein, CDR3 DNA. A D gene is named only where the DNA matches it firmly. Rows may omit the clone size; those that give it use once, few, many or a size class.

TRBV7-6	.	TRBJ2-5	11	many	CASSLAGTQYF	TGTGCCAGCAGCTTAGCGGGGACCCAGTACTTC
TRBV15	.	TRBJ2-7	15	.	CATSGELHGSGEQYF	TGTGCCACCAGCGGAGAGTTACATGGCTCGGGCGAGCAGTACTTC
TRBV18	.	TRBJ2-1	13	.	CASSPVWGGEQFF	TGTGCCAGCTCACCAGTGTGGGGAGGTGAGCAGTTCTTC
TRBV5-1	TRBD2	TRBJ2-2	17	many	CASHPTAGGPGTGELFF	TGCGCCAGCCACCCCACAGCGGGAGGGCCGGGGACCGGGGAGCTGTTTTTT
TRBV12-3/TRBV12-4	.	TRBJ2-7	14	many	CASSPRQNSYEQYF	TGTGCCAGCAGTCCCCGACAGAACTCCTACGAGCAGTACTTC
TRBV7-9	TRBD1	TRBJ2-2	15	many	CASSLRDRATGELFF	TGTGCCAGCAGCTTAAGGGACAGGGCCACCGGGGAGCTGTTTTTT
TRBV20-1	.	TRBJ2-1	13	many	CSASSRQYNEQFF	TGCAGTGCTAGTTCCAGGCAGTACAATGAGCAGTTCTTC
TRBV20-1	.	TRBJ1-3	14	many	CSARAGGNGNTIYF	TGCAGTGCTAGAGCCGGGGGGAACGGAAACACCATATATTTT
TRBV10-1	.	TRBJ2-3	15	medium-sized	CASSEVAASTDTQYF	TGCGCCAGCAGTGAGGTAGCGGCCTCCACAGATACGCAGTATTTT
TRBV27	TRBD1	TRBJ1-2	15	many	CASSWGQGAGDGYTF	TGTGCCAGCAGCTGGGGGCAGGGGGCCGGGGACGGCTACACCTTC
TRBV7-2	.	TRBJ1-5	16	many	CASSLAPRGGNQPQHF	TGTGCCAGCAGCTTGGCTCCTAGAGGTGGCAATCAGCCCCAGCATTTT
TRBV5-1	.	TRBJ2-3	16	many	CASSRREGASTDTQYF	TGCGCCAGCAGCCGCCGGGAGGGGGCGAGCACAGATACGCAGTATTTT
TRBV12-5	TRBD1	TRBJ2-1	15	many	CASGAGQGAYNEQFF	TGTGCTAGTGGAGCCGGACAGGGGGCATACAATGAGCAGTTCTTC
TRBV24-1	.	TRBJ1-2	12	many	CATSLGNYGYTF	TGTGCCACCAGTCTCGGCAACTATGGCTACACCTTC
TRBV20-1	.	TRBJ2-3	15	many	CSARDHGRDLDTQYF	TGCAGTGCTAGAGATCACGGCAGAGATTTAGATACGCAGTATTTT
TRBV6-2/TRBV6-3	TRBD2	TRBJ2-1	14	.	CASSYGLADNEQFF	TGTGCCAGCAGTTATGGACTAGCGGACAATGAGCAGTTCTTC
TRBV4-1	.	TRBJ2-6	16	many	CASSQDMGSGANVLTF	TGCGCCAGCAGCCAAGATATGGGCTCTGGGGCCAACGTCCTGACTTTC
TRBV20-1	.	TRBJ1-1	14	.	CSARDRLLNTEAFF	TGCAGTGCTAGAGATCGACTTTTGAACACTGAAGCTTTCTTT
TRBV28	.	TRBJ2-2	15	few	CASSFSGRGTGELLF	TGCGCCAGCAGTTTTAGTGGGCGTGGGACCGGGGAGCTGTTATTT
TRBV12-3/TRBV12-4	TRBD1	TRBJ2-7	13	many	CASRGQGAYEQYF	TGTGCCAGCAGAGGACAGGGGGCCTACGAGCAGTACTTC
TRBV20-1	.	TRBJ1-2	12	many	CRAVPLDYGYTF	TGCAGGGCCGTACCCCTAGACTATGGCTACACCTTC
TRBV2	TRBD2	TRBJ2-5	15	.	CASSDSLAGAETQYF	TGTGCCAGCAGCGATTCACTAGCGGGAGCAGAGACCCAGTACTTC
TRBV7-2	TRBD1	TRBJ2-2	14	many	CASSTSGGTGELFF	TGTGCCAGCAGCACATCAGGGGGCACCGGGGAGCTGTTTTTT
TRBV7-8	.	TRBJ2-1	15	many	CASSLVAASYNEQFF	TGTGCCAGCAGCTTAGTAGCGGCCTCCTACAATGAGCAGTTCTTC
TRBV6-6	.	TRBJ2-7	12	.	CASRFRESEQYF	TGTGCCAGCAGGTTCAGGGAATCCGAGCAGTACTTC
TRBV5-1	.	TRBJ1-1	14	many	CASSLGHLNTEAFF	TGCGCCAGCAGCTTGGGTCATCTGAACACTGAAGCTTTCTTT
TRBV29-1	.	TRBJ1-5	13	many	CSVEVDRYQPQHF	TGCAGCGTTGAAGTAGATAGGTACCAGCCCCAGCATTTT
TRBV28	TRBD2	TRBJ2-7	14	many	CASTLAESSYEQYF	TGTGCCAGCACTCTAGCGGAGAGCTCCTACGAGCAGTACTTC
TRBV7-2	.	TRBJ2-5	14	many	CASSYLGNQETQYF	TGTGCCAGCAGCTACTTAGGAAACCAAGAGACCCAGTACTTC